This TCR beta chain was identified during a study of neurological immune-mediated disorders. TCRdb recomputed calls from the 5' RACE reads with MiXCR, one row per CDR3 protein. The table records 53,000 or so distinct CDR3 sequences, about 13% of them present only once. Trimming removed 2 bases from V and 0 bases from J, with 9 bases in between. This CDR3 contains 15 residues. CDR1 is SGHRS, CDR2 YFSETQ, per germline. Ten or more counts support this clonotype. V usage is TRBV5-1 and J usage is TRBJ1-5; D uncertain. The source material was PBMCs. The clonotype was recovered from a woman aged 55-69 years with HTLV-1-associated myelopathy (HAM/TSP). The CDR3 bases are TGCGCCAGCAGCTTAGAAGGGTATAGCAATCAGCCCCAGCATTTT. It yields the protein CASSLEGYSNQPQHF.